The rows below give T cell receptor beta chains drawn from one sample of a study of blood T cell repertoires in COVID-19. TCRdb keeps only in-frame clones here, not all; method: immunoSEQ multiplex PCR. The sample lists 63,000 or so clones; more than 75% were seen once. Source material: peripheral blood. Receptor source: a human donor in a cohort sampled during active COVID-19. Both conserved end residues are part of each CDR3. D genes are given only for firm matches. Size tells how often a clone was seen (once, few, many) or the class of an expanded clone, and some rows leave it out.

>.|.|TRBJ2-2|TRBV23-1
TGCGCCAGGAATCGAGGTCCTATTCTATACACCGGGGAGCTGTTTTTT
CARNRGPILYTGELFF
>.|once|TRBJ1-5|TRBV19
TGTGCCAGTAGTATTGAGGGACAACCGGATTCATATAGCAATCAGCCCCAGCATTTT
CASSIEGQPDSYSNQPQHF
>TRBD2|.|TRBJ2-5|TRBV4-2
TGTGCCAGCAGCTTAGCGGGAGGCGGGGAGACCCAGTACTTC
CASSLAGGGETQYF
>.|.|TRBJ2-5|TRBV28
TGTGCCAGCACCTCTACCCGGGGATGGGCAGAGACCCAGTACTTC
CASTSTRGWAETQYF
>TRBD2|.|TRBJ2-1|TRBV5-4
TGTGCCAGCAGCGTGGATCCGGGACTAGCGGCATATTACTCCTACAATGAGCAGTTCTTC
CASSVDPGLAAYYSYNEQFF
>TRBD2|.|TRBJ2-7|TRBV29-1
TGCAGCGTTCTCACGAGACTAGCGCACCACCACGAGCAGTACTTC
CSVLTRLAHHHEQYF
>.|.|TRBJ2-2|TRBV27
TGTGCCAGCAGTTTACTCACAGGGACCGGGGAGCTGTTTTTT
CASSLLTGTGELFF
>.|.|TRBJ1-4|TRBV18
TGTGCCAGCTCACCCCAGGGGAAGAATGAAAAACTGTTTTTT
CASSPQGKNEKLFF
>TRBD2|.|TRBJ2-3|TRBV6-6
TGTGCCAGCAGGCCAAGCGGGAGGGCTCGCACAGATACGCAGTATTTT
CASRPSGRARTDTQYF
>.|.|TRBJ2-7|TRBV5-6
TGTGCCAGCAGCATCCCTGCTTATGGCTCGGGCGAGCAGTACTTC
CASSIPAYGSGEQYF
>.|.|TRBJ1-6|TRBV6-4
TGTGCCAGCAGTGAGGTCCAGGGGAGTTCACCCCTCCACTTT
CASSEVQGSSPLHF
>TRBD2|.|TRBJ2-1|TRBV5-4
TGTGCCAGCAGCTATGGACTAGCGGCAGTAAATGAGCAGTTCTTC
CASSYGLAAVNEQFF
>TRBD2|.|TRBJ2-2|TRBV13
TGTGCCAGCAGCCCTCCTAGCGGGAGCCTTACCGGGGAGCTGTTTTTT
CASSPPSGSLTGELFF
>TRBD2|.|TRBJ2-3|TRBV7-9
TGTGCCAGCAGCTTAGGGCCTAGCGGGCGCACAGATACGCAGTATTTT
CASSLGPSGRTDTQYF
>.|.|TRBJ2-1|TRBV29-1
TGCAGCGTTGTGGCGGGGCGGTCCTACAATGAGCAGTTCTTC
CSVVAGRSYNEQFF
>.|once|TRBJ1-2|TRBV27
TGTGCCAGCAGTTTCTCTCTTGGACAGAACTATGGCTACACCTTC
CASSFSLGQNYGYTF
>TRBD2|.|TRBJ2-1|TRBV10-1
TGCGCCAGCAGTGAGTCTCTAGCGGGGCAGTTCTTC
CASSESLAGQFF
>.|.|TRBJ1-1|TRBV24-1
TGTGCCACCAGTGGGCAGGGCAACACTGAAGCTTTCTTT
CATSGQGNTEAFF
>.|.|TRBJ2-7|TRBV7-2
TGTGCCAGCCGGGAAAAAACGCGGGGAGAGCAGTACTTC
CASREKTRGEQYF
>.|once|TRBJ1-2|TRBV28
TGTGCCAGCAGTTGGACGGGGAGGGCGGCGGAAGGCTACACCTTC
CASSWTGRAAEGYTF
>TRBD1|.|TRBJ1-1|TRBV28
TGTGCCAGCAGTCCCCGGACAGGAGGACTCCCTGAAGCTTTCTTT
CASSPRTGGLPEAFF
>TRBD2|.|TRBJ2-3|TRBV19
TGTGCCAGTAGTGGGGGGAGGGCCACAGATACGCAGTATTTT
CASSGGRATDTQYF
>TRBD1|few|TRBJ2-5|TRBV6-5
TGTGCCAGCACTCCTACGGGGACAGGGCTAGAGACCCAGTACTTC
CASTPTGTGLETQYF
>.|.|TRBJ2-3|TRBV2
TGTGCCAGCGAAGGGGTAGCAGATACGCAGTATTTT
CASEGVADTQYF
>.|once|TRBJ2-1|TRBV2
TGTGCCAGCAATGGGGGCTGGTCCAATGAGCAGTTCTTC
CASNGGWSNEQFF
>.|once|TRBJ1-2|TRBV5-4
TGTGCCAGCAGGATGGACAGAGCTAACTATGGCTACACCTTC
CASRMDRANYGYTF
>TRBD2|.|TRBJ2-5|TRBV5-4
TGTGCCAGCAGCTTGAGGACTAGCGGGAGCATTATGGAGACCCAGTACTTC
CASSLRTSGSIMETQYF
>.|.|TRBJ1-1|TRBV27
TGTGCCAGCAGTTTATCGGGGGGGGTGGCTTTCTTT
CASSLSGGVAFF
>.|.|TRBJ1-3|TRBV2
TGTGCCAGCAGAGAGAATGGAAACACCATATATTTT
CASRENGNTIYF
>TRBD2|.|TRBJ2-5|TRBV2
TGTGCCAGCGTGAGCGGGAGGGCGGAGACCCAGTACTTC
CASVSGRAETQYF
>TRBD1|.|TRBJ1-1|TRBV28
TGTGCCAGCAGTTTATTCGCGACAGGGACCACTGAAGCTTTCTTT
CASSLFATGTTEAFF
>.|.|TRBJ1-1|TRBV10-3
TGTGCCATCAGTGGGACAGTTCCTGACACTGAAGCTTTCTTT
CAISGTVPDTEAFF
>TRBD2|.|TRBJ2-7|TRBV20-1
TGCAGTGCGCGGGGACTAGCGGGCGATTACTTC
CSARGLAGDYF
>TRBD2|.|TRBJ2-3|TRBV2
TGTGCCTGTAGGGGACTAGCGGGAGAACATACGCAGTATTTT
CACRGLAGEHTQYF
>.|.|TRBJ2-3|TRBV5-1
TGCGCCAGCAGCTTGTCGGGAGTGACAGATACGCAGTATTTT
CASSLSGVTDTQYF
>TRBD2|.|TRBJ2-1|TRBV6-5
TGTGCCAGCAGTTCGGGACTAGCGGGAGGTCGGGATGAGCAGTTCTTC
CASSSGLAGGRDEQFF
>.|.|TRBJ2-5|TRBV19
TGTGCCAGTAGGATCCGGGGGTCAGGGGAGACCCAGTACTTC
CASRIRGSGETQYF
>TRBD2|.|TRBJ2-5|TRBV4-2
TGTGCCAGCAGCCAAGCGGGACTAGCGGGAGGGGGTCAAGAGACCCAGTACTTC
CASSQAGLAGGGQETQYF
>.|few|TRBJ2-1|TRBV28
TGTGCCAGCAGTTTTCGACAGTTCGGTGAGCAGTTCTTC
CASSFRQFGEQFF
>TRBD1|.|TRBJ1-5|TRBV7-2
TGTGCCAGCAGCGGACCGGGGACAGGGAGCAATCAGCCCCAGCATTTT
CASSGPGTGSNQPQHF
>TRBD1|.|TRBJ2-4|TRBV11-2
TGTGCCAGCAGCGGCTGGACAGGAGGAGCCAAAAACATTCAGTACTTC
CASSGWTGGAKNIQYF
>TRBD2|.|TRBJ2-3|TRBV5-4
TGTGTCGAATCGCTAGCGGGAGCATCCAGCACAGATACGCAGTATTTT
CVESLAGASSTDTQYF
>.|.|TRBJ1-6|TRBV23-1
TGCGCCAGCAGCTTTAGACGATTTAGACCACCTACAGGCATTAAGACCTATAATTCACCCCTCCACTTT
CASSFRRFRPPTGIKTYNSPLHF
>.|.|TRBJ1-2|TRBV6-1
TGTGCCAGCAGTGAAAATAAAAACTATGGCTACACCTTC
CASSENKNYGYTF
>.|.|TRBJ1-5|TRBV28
TGTGCCAGCAGCCCCGGGGGGGAAGGACAGCCCCAGCATTTT
CASSPGGEGQPQHF